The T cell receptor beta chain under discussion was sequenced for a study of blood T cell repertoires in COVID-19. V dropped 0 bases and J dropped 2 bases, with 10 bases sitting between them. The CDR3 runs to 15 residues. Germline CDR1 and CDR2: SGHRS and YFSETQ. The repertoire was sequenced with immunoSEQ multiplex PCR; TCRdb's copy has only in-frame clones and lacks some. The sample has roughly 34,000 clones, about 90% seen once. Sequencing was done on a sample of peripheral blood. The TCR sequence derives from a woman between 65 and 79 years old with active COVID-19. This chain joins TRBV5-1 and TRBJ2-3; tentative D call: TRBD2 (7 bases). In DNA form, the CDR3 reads TGCGCCAGCAGCTTGGAGGGGGGGCTCACAGATACGCAGTATTTT. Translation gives CASSLEGGLTDTQYF. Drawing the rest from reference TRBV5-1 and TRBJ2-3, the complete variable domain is KAGVTQTPRYLIKTRGQQVTLSCSPISGHRSVSWYQQTPGQGLQFLFEYFSETQRNKGNFPGRFSGRQFSNSRSEMNVSTLELGDSALYLCASSLEGGLTDTQYFGPGTRLTVL.